This T cell receptor beta chain is from a study of control samples from healthy donors and cancer patients. Measured with immunoSEQ multiplex PCR; TCRdb has only the in-frame clones, and not every one. The sample contains 130,000 to 150,000 clones, more than 85% of which appear only once. This clone has a single count. Germline values: CDR1 LNHDA, CDR2 SQIVND (reference sequence). V dropped 8 bases and J dropped 7 bases, with 15 bases sitting between them. CDR3 length equals 13 residues. This chain joins TRBV19 and TRBJ2-1; D may be TRBD1 (6 bases). The TCR was taken from a young man in good health. Sequenced input: blood. The CDR3 DNA follows: TGTGCCAGTTGCCACAGGGTTGAGAATGAGCAGTTCTTC. It translates to CASCHRVENEQFF. Variable domain in full (rest from reference TRBV19 and TRBJ2-1): DGGITQSPKYLFRKEGQNVTLSCEQNLNHDAMYWYRQDPGQGLRLIYYSQIVNDFQKGDIAEGYSVSREKKESFPLTVTSAQKNPTAFYLCASCHRVENEQFFGPGTRLTVL.